This T cell receptor (beta chain) was sequenced during a study of blood T cell repertoires in COVID-19. Across the study: COVID-19 samples collected from the United States, Italy and Spain covered acute and convalescent phases. In each case, the material was cDNA or gDNA derived from T cells, B-cell-depleted T cells, or PBMCs.

The CDR3 loop spans 13 amino acids. Trimming at V came to 5 bases and at J to 6 bases, leaving 5 bases not matched to a gene. Germline V gives CDR1 SEHNR, CDR2 FQNEAQ (reference sequence). Per the original data handling: Reference gene primer amplification yielded estimated nucleated cell counts. Sequencing was performed with immunoSEQ multiplex PCR; in TCRdb, only in-frame clones are kept and a portion is missing. The DNA gave D and trimming, while V, J and clone size come from that table. The repertoire holds about 52,000 clones, with 85% to 90% as singletons. This TCR derives from a man between 65 and 85 years old with acute or convalescent COVID-19. The rearrangement links TRBV7-9 to TRBJ1-2; 8 bases agree with TRBD1. The specimen sequenced was peripheral blood. DNA of the CDR3: TGTGCCAGCAGCCCGGACAGGGAAAATGGCTACACCTTC. Its translation: CASSPDRENGYTF.